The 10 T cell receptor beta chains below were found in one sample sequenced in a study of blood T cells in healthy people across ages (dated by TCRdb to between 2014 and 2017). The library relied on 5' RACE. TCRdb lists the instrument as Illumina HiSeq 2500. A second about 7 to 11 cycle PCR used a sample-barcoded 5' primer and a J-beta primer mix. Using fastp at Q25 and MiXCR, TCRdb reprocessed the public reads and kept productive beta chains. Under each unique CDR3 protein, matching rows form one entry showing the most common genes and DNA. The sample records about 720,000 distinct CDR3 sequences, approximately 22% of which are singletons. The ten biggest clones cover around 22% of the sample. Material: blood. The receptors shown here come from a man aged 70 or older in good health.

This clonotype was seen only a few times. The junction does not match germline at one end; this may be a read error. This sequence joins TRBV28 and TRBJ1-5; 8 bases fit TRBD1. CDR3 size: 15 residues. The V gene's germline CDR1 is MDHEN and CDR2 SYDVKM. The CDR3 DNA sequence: TGTGCCAGCGGAATCCAGGGGGCAAGCAATCAGCCCCAACATTTT. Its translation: CASGIQGASNQPQHF.

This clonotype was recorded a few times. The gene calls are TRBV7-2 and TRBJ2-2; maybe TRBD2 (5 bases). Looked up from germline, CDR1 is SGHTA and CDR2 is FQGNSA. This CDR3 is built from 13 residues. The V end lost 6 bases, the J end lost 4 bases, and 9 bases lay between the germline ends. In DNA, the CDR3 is TGTGCCAGCAGGCCTAGCAGCACCGGGGAGCTGTTTTTT. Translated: CASRPSSTGELFF.

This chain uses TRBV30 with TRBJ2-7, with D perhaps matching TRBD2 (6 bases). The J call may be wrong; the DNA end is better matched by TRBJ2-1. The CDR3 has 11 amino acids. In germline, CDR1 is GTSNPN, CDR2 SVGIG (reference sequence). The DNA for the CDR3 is TGTGCCTGGGGGACTCGCCATAAGCAGTTCTTC. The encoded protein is CAWGTRHKQFF.

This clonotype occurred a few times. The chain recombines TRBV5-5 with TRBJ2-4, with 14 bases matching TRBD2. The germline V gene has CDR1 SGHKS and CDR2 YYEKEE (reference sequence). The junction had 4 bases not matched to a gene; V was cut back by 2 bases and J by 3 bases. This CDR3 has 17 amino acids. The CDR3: CASSFGTSGGLKNIQYF. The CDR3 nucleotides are TGTGCCAGCAGCTTCGGGACTAGCGGGGGACTCAAAAACATTCAGTACTTC. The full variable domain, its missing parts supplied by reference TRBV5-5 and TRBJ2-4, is DAGVTQSPTHLIKTRGQQVTLRCSPISGHKSVSWYQQVLGQGPQFIFQYYEKEERGRGNFPDRFSARQFPNYSSELNVNALLLGDSALYLCASSFGTSGGLKNIQYFGAGTRLSVL.

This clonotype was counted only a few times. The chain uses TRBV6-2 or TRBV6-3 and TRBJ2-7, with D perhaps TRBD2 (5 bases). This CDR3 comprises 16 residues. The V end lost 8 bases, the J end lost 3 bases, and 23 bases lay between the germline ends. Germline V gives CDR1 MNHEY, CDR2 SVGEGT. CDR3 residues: CASPQRDPQIYYEQYV. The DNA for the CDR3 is TGTGCCAGCCCCCAACGGGATCCCCAAATTTACTACGAGCAGTACGTC.

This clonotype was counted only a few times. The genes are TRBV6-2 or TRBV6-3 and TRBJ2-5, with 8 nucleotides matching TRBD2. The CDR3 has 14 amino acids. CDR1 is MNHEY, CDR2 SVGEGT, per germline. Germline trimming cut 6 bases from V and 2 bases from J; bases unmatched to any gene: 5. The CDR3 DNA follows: TGTGCCAGCAGGGGGACTAGTTCTCAAGAGACCCAGTACTTC. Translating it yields CASRGTSSQETQYF.

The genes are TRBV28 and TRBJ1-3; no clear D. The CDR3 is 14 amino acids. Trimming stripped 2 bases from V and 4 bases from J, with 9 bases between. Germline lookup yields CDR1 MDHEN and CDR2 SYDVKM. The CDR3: CASSLGRRGNTIYF. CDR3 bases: TGTGCCAGCAGTTTAGGGCGGAGGGGAAACACCATATATTTT.

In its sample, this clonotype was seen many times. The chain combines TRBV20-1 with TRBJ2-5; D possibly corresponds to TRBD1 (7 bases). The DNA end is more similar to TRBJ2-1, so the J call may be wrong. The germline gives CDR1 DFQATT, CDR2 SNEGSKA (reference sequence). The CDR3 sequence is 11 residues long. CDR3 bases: TGCAGTGCTAGCCAGGGGGGCGAGCAGTTCTTC. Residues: CSASQGGEQFF.

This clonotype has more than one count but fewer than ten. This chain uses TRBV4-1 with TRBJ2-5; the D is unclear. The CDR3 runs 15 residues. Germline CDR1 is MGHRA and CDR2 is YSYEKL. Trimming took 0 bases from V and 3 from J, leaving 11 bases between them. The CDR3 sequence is CASSQDQVWEETQYF. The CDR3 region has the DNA TGCGCCAGCAGCCAAGATCAGGTCTGGGAAGAGACCCAGTACTTC.

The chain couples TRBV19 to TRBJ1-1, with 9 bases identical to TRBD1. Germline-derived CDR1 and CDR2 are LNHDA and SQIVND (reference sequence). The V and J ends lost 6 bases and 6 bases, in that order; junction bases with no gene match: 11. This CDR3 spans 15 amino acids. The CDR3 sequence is CASRVKGQGRPEAFF. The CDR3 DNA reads TGTGCCAGTAGGGTGAAGGGACAGGGAAGGCCTGAAGCTTTCTTT. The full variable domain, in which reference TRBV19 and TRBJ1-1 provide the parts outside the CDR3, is DGGITQSPKYLFRKEGQNVTLSCEQNLNHDAMYWYRQDPGQGLRLIYYSQIVNDFQKGDIAEGYSVSREKKESFPLTVTSAQKNPTAFYLCASRVKGQGRPEAFFGQGTRLTVV.